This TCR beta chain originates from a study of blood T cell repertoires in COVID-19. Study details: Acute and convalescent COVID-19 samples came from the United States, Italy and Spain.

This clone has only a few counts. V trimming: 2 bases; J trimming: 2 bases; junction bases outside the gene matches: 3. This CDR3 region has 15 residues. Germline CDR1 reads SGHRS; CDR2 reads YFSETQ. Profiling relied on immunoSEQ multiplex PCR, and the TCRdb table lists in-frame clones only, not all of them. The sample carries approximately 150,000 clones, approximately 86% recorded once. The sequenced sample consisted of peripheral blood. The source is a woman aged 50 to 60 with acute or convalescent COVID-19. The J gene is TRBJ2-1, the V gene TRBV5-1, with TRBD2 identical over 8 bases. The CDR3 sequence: CASSLVSGAYNEQFF. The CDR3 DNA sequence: TGCGCCAGCAGCTTAGTTAGCGGGGCCTACAATGAGCAGTTCTTC.